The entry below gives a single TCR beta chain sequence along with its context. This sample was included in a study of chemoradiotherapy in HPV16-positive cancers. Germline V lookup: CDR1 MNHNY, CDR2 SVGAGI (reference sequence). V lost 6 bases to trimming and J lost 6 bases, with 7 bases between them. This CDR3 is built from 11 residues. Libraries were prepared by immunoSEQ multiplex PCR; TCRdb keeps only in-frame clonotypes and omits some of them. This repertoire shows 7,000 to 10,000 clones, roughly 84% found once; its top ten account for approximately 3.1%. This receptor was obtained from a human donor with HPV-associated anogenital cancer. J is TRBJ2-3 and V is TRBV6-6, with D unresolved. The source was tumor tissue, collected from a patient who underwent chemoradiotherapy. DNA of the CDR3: TGTGCCAGCAGAGAGAGTGATACGCAGTATTTT. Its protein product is CASRESDTQYF.